Below are 13 T cell receptor beta chains sequenced from a single sample in a study of blood T cells in healthy people across ages. Combining a sample-barcoded 5' primer with a J-beta primer mix, a second PCR ran for roughly 7 to 12 cycles. MiXCR, applied by TCRdb to the 5' RACE reads, yields one record per CDR3 protein. The sample includes under 1,000,000 distinct CDR3 sequences, 35% to 40% seen only once; the top ten take about an eighth. The sample taken for sequencing was blood. The origin of the receptors is a man between 18 and 29 years old in good health.

Comments on this clonotype: One end of the junction is discordant with germline, which a read error may explain. Here the CDR3 DNA reads TGTGCCGGCAGCTTAGCCCTGGCCAAAAACATTCAGTACTTC. Translated: CAGSLALAKNIQYF. The chain recombines TRBV11-2 with TRBJ2-4; D unclear. Germline lookup yields CDR1 SGHAT and CDR2 FQNNGV. The CDR3 consists of 14 residues.

This clonotype was observed many times. This sequence joins TRBV6-5 and TRBJ1-2; D call uncertain. In germline, CDR1 is MNHEY, CDR2 SVGAGI. Trimming shortened V by 8 bases and J by 0 bases, and 10 bases separated the two germline ends. This CDR3 is built from 13 residues. CDR3 sequence reads: CASRGTANYGYTF. As DNA, the CDR3 is TGTGCCAGCCGGGGTACGGCTAACTATGGCTACACCTTC.

The sample holds many counts of this clonotype. The V gene is TRBV20-1, the J gene TRBJ1-5; 7 bases line up with TRBD1. In germline, CDR1 is DFQATT, CDR2 SNEGSKA (reference sequence). The length of the CDR3 is 13 residues. V lost 5 bases and J lost 2; bases outside the gene matches: 3. In DNA, the CDR3 is TGCAGTGCTGTTACAGGGGGCAATCAGCCCCAGCATTTT. Its translation is CSAVTGGNQPQHF.

The rearrangement joins TRBV10-3 to TRBJ2-7, with D perhaps TRBD1 or TRBD2 (7 bases each). V was trimmed by 0 bases and J by 2 bases, leaving 14 bases between them. In germline, CDR1 is ENHRY, CDR2 SYGVKD. This CDR3 contains 16 residues. The CDR3 coding sequence is TGTGCCATCAGTGAGTCGGGAGGGGGCACCACCTACGAGCAGTACTTC. Its protein product is CAISESGGGTTYEQYF.

On this clonotype itself: This may stem from a read error, because a much larger clone lies one nucleotide away. The chain links TRBV20-1 to TRBJ2-1; unclear D gene. The CDR3 totals 13 residues. The V gene's germline CDR1 is DFQATT and CDR2 SNEGSKA (reference sequence). The CDR3: CSARDTRYNEQCF. CDR3 sequence (DNA): TGCAGTGCTAGAGATACCCGCTACAATGAGCAGTGCTTC.

This chain joins TRBV7-2 and TRBJ1-2, with TRBD1 as a possible D gene (6 bases). Trimming shortened V by 5 bases and J by 4 bases, and 23 bases separated the two germline ends. The CDR3 is 17 amino acids. CDR1 SGHTA and CDR2 FQGNSA come from the germline V gene. CDR3 region: CASSQGIGRREAYGYTF. In DNA form, the CDR3 reads TGTGCCAGCAGCCAGGGGATTGGGCGCAGGGAGGCCTATGGCTACACCTTC.

The chain has TRBV7-9 and TRBJ1-1; 8 positions match TRBD1. The V and J ends lost 5 bases and 8 bases, in that order; junction bases with no gene match: 13. The CDR3 extends over 15 amino acids. Germline V CDR1 and CDR2: SEHNR, FQNEAQ (reference sequence). CDR3 in amino acids: CASSAISRGLVEAFF. The DNA of the CDR3 is TGTGCCAGCAGCGCAATCTCCAGGGGGCTGGTGGAAGCTTTCTTT.

This clonotype was seen only a few times. The CDR3 nucleotides are TGTGCCAGCAGTGAAGGGCATTCGGGGGGTAATGAAAAACTGTTTTTT. Its protein is CASSEGHSGGNEKLFF. This chain joins TRBV2 and TRBJ1-4; TRBD1 is a possible D gene (5 bases). The CDR3 covers 16 residues. From germline, CDR1 is SNHLY and CDR2 FYNNEI. The V gene lost 1 base and the J gene lost 4 bases, with 13 bases spanning the gap.

This clonotype turned up a few times. The chain uses TRBV30 and TRBJ2-3; D not certain. The CDR3 is made up of 12 amino acids. Trimming cost V 2 bases and J 2 bases, with 5 bases left between them. CDR1 is GTSNPN, CDR2 SVGIG, per germline (reference sequence). In DNA form, the CDR3 reads TGTGCCTGGAGTTGGGCCACAGATACGCAGTATTTT. Translating gives CAWSWATDTQYF.

This clonotype was observed a few times. The rearrangement links TRBV7-9 to TRBJ1-2; a possible D gene is TRBD1 (5 bases). Trimming pared 7 bases from V and 5 bases from J, leaving 17 bases between. This CDR3 region has 14 residues. Germline CDR1 reads SEHNR; CDR2 reads FQNEAQ (reference sequence). CDR3 in amino acids: CASTPRGSVYGYTF. Written as DNA, the CDR3 is TGTGCCAGCACCCCGCGGGGGTCTGTGTATGGCTACACCTTC. Combining the CDR3 with reference TRBV7-9 and TRBJ1-2 gives the whole variable domain DTGVSQNPRHKITKRGQNVTFRCDPISEHNRLYWYRQTLGQGPEFLTYFQNEAQLEKSRLLSDRFSAERPKGSFSTLEIQRTEQGDSAMYLCASTPRGSVYGYTFGSGTRLTVV.

The gene calls are TRBV12-3 or TRBV12-4 and TRBJ1-5; no firm D call. The V end was cut by 1 base, the J end by 0 bases, with 10 bases between. The CDR3 extends over 16 amino acids. The CDR3 region is CASSLVAVYSNQPQHF. Written as DNA, the CDR3 is TGTGCCAGCAGTTTAGTGGCGGTCTATAGCAATCAGCCCCAGCATTTT.

Of note for this clonotype: At one end, the junction sequence differs from germline, possibly due to a read error. The rearrangement joins TRBV12-3 or TRBV12-4 to TRBJ2-3, with 7 nucleotides matching TRBD1. This CDR3 has 15 residues. The CDR3 sequence is CASSPGQERADMQYF. CDR3 in DNA: TGTGCCAGCAGTCCAGGACAGGAGAGAGCAGATATGCAGTATTTT.

V is TRBV28 and J is TRBJ2-4, with 7 bases fitting TRBD1. The CDR3 contains 14 residues. The germline gives CDR1 MDHEN, CDR2 SYDVKM. V trimming: 6 bases; J trimming: 6 bases; junction bases outside the gene matches: 8. In DNA, the CDR3 is TGTGCCAGCAGCGCACAGGGGACGGGAAACATTCAGTACTTC. This encodes CASSAQGTGNIQYF.